This TCR beta chain was identified during a study of spatial heterogeneity in lung cancer (dated by TCRdb to the late 2010s). Regarding the study in general: Beta-chain transcripts were consistently detected in greater numbers than alpha-chain transcripts, which likely reflects a higher abundance of beta-chain transcripts. At surgery, hundreds of tumor regions, around 68 matched nontumor lung samples and more than 55 PBMC samples were TCR-sequenced for both alpha and beta chains. In the raw uncorrected reads, each unique combination of TCR and UMI appeared more than ten times on average. The study linked features of the TCR repertoire to counts of nonsynonymous mutations, which were determined by whole-exome sequencing of tumor tissue. In non-small cell lung cancer, the study made a quantitative comparison of TCR alpha and beta repertoires among multiple tumor regions, matched nontumor lung and blood.

The investigation overall reported the following: Ubiquitous expanded tumor TCRs showed up in blood more often at tumor resection than at routine follow-up. Confirming at a functional level the hypothesis that regional TCRs recognize regional mutations was considered to require additional single-cell paired TCR alpha and beta sequencing.

The library was prepared using 5' RACE. Sequencing relied on a NextSeq 500. In the TCR library protocol, a unique molecular identifier was attached to each TCR cDNA molecule so that PCR and sequencing errors could be corrected. In the paper's pipeline: TCR identification, UMI-based error correction and CDR3 extraction were performed with Decombinator tools. Expanded TCRs were defined as those above a frequency of 2 per 1,000, corresponding to the top 1% of the tumor frequency distribution. Each repertoire was subsampled 100 times to 5,000 TCRs, after which Renyi diversity was computed with the R vegan package. To build CDR3 similarity networks, amino acid triplet string-kernel similarity was used, and CDR3s were connected when their pairwise similarity was above 0.82. TCRdb trimmed public reads at Q25 via fastp, called clones via MiXCR and kept in-frame beta chains. Identical CDR3 proteins give one entry, which carries the most common genes and DNA. These V and J calls rely on TCRdb rather than the paper's analysis. The sample table contains more than 45,000 distinct CDR3 sequences; only one count was recorded for roughly 5% of them. The leading ten clones occupy 11% of the sample.

This clonotype was recorded many times. Its antigen is not yet known. No base quality information exists; no much larger clone differs at one position. In the germline V gene, CDR1 corresponds to SGHVS and CDR2 to FQNEAQ. The CDR3 sequence holds 15 residues, the cysteine and phenylalanine included. The read is trimmed to its CDR3 DNA, 45 bases read in frame from base 1. The germline ends are 14 bases apart after V is trimmed by 1 base and J by 7 bases. The time point tag for this specimen amounts to: sample taken at primary tumor resection. Samples were obtained from around 72 patients with early-stage, untreated non-small cell lung cancer from the lung TRACERx cohort. For TCR sequencing, whole RNA was extracted from tumor and nontumor lung tissue, or from cryopreserved PBMC samples, and no cell sorting was done. Only patients with enough RNA available from two or more tumor regions were chosen for TCR sequencing.

Sequencing used PBMCs, obtained at surgery. Here the chain combines TRBV7-8 and TRBJ2-1; a tentative D call is TRBD2 (6 bases match). The sequence was obtained from a male donor with early-stage non-small cell lung cancer. The CDR3 reads as follows: CASSLGTSRGNEQFF. The DNA sequence is given as TGTGCCAGCAGCTTAGGAACTAGCAGAGGTAATGAGCAGTTCTTC.